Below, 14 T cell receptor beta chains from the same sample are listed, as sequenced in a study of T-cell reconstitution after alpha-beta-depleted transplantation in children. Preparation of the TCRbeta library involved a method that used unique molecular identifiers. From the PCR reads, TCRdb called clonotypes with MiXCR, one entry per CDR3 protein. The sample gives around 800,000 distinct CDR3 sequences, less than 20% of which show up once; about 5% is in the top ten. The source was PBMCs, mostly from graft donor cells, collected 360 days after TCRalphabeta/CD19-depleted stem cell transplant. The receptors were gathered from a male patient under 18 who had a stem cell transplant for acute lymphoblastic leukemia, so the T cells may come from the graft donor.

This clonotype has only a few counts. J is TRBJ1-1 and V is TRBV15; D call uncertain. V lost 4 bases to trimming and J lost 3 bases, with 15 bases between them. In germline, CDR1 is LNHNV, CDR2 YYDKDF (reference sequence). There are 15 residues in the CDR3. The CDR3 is CATSKSLNGYTEAFF. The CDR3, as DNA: TGTGCCACCAGCAAAAGCCTAAACGGGTACACTGAAGCTTTCTTT.

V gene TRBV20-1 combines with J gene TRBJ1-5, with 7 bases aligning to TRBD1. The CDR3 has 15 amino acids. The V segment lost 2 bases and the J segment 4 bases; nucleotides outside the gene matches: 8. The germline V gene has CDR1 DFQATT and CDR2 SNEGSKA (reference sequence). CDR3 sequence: CSARPHRGPNQPQHF. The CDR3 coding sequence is TGCAGTGCTAGACCCCACAGGGGTCCGAATCAGCCCCAGCATTTT.

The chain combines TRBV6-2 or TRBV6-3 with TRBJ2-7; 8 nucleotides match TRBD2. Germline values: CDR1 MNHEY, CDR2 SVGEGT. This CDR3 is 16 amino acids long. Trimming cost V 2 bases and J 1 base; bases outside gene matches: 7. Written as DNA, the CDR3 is TGTGCCAGCAGTTACCTGACCGGACTAGCTTCCTACGAGCAGTACTTC. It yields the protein CASSYLTGLASYEQYF.

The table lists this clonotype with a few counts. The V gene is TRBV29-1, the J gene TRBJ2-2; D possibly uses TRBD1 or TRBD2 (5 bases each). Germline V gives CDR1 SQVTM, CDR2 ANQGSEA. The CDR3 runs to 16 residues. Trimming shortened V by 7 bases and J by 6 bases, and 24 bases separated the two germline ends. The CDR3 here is CSARRLTVGVAGELFF. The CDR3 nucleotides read TGCAGCGCAAGACGTCTAACGGTGGGGGTAGCCGGGGAGCTGTTTTTT.

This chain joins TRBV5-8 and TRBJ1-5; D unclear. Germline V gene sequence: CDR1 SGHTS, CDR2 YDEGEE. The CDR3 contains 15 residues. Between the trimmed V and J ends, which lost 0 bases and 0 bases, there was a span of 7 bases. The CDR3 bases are TGTGCCAGCAGCTTGGCCCACAGTAGCAATCAGCCCCAGCATTTT. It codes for CASSLAHSSNQPQHF.

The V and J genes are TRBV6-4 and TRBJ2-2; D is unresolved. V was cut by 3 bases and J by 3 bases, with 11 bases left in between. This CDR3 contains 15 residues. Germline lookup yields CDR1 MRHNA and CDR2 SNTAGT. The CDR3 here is CASSESGPHTGELFF. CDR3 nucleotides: TGTGCCAGCAGTGAGTCCGGGCCGCACACCGGGGAGCTGTTTTTT.

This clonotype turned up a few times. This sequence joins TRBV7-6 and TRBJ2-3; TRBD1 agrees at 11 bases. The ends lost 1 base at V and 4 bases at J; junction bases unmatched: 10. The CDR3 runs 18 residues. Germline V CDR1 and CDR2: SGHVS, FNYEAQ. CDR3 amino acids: CASSLGPGTGGMADTQYF. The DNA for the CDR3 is TGTGCCAGCAGCTTAGGACCCGGGACAGGGGGGATGGCAGATACGCAGTATTTT.

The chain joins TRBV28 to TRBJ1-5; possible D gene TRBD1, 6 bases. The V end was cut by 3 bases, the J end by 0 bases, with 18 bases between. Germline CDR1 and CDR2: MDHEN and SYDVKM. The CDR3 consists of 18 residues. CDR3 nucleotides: TGTGCCAGCAGTTTCTCCGACCGGGACACTTATAGCAATCAGCCCCAGCATTTT. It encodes CASSFSDRDTYSNQPQHF.

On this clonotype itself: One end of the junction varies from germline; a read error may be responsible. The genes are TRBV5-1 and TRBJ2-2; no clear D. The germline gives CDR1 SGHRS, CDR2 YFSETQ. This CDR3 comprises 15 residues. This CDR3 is CASSLPSLNTGELVF. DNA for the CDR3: TGCGCCAGCAGCCTACCCAGCCTGAACACCGGTGAGCTGGTTTTT.

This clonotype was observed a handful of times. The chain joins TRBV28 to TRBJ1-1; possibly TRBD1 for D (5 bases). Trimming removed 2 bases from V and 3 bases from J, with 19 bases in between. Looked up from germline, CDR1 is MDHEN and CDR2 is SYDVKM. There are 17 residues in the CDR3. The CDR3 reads CASSLLRGVRGDTEAFF. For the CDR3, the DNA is TGTGCCAGCAGTTTACTGAGGGGCGTGAGAGGTGACACTGAAGCTTTCTTT.

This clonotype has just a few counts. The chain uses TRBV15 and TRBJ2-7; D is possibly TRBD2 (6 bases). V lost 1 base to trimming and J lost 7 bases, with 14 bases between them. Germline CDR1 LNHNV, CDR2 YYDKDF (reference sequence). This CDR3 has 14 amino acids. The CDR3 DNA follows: TGTGCCACCAGCAGAGTACGGGACTCTGGAGAGCAGTACTTC. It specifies CATSRVRDSGEQYF.

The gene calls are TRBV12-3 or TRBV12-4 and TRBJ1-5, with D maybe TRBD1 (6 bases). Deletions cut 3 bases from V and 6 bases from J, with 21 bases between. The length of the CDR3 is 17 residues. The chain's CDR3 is CASSFVGGGGRGQPQHF. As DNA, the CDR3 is TGTGCCAGCAGTTTCGTCGGAGGGGGGGGAAGGGGTCAGCCCCAGCATTTT.

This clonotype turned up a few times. CDR3 sequence: CASTTTSRANEKLFF. CDR3 nucleotides: TGTGCCAGCACCACCACTAGTAGGGCTAATGAAAAACTGTTTTTT. The V gene is TRBV12-3 or TRBV12-4, the J gene TRBJ1-4; D gene unclear. The CDR3 is 15 amino acids. The ends were cut back, 7 bases at V and 3 bases at J, with 15 bases in the middle.

The CDR3 sequence: CASSLWTDLNTEAFF. CDR3 coding DNA: TGTGCCAGCAGCCTTTGGACAGATCTGAACACTGAAGCTTTCTTT. V usage is TRBV7-9 and J usage is TRBJ1-1; TRBD1 is a possible D gene (6 bases). CDR3 length: 15 amino acids. Per germline, CDR1 SEHNR and CDR2 FQNEAQ (reference sequence). Trimming took off 5 bases at V and 0 bases at J, with 13 bases between the two ends.